This TCR beta chain was profiled in a study of post-analysis software for immune sequencing data. Study-level points and caveats: Five TRBV segments, TRBV5-6, TRBV5-1 and TRBV20-1 among them, were found more frequent in patients than controls. Normalized Chao1 diversity in multiple sclerosis patients fell significantly below that of controls.

Looked up from germline, CDR1 is LGHNT and CDR2 is FRNRAP. V lost 6 bases and J lost 0, with 11 bases in between. The CDR3 covers 14 residues. The table lists this clonotype with a few counts. What it binds is unknown. Each TCR beta cDNA library carried unique molecular identifiers. Between about 1 and 11 million T cells gave rise to approximately 520,000 cDNA molecules. TCRdb re-called the PCR reads through MiXCR, storing one row per CDR3 protein. The sample has more than 450,000 distinct CDR3 sequences, around 31% seen once. The sequenced sample consisted of blood. This clonotype was obtained from a girl aged 2 to 17 with multiple sclerosis. The J gene is TRBJ1-1, the V gene TRBV12-5; D is ambiguous. The CDR3 sequence is CASGSDTMNTEAFF. CDR3 nucleotide sequence: TGTGCTAGTGGATCCGACACAATGAACACTGAAGCTTTCTTT.